The clone carrying this TCR beta chain appeared a few times. Germline V CDR1 and CDR2: MDHEN, SYDVKM. The CDR3 has 16 residues. The V end was cut by 3 bases, the J end by 6 bases, with 20 bases between. These data are taken from a study of response to subunit inactivated influenza vaccine. TCRdb used MiXCR to reprocess the RT-PCR reads, holding one entry per CDR3 protein. Of 590,000 or so distinct CDR3 sequences in the sample, around 15% were seen once. V usage is TRBV28 and J usage is TRBJ1-2; the D gene is possibly TRBD1 (5 bases). This TCR derives from a man in his fifties who received an inactivated influenza vaccine. The sample was PBMCs from blood, taken 14 to 15 days before vaccination. The CDR3 protein is CASSLSYSWGFDGYTF. Written as DNA, the CDR3 is TGTGCCAGCAGTTTGAGCTACAGTTGGGGGTTCGATGGCTACACCTTC.